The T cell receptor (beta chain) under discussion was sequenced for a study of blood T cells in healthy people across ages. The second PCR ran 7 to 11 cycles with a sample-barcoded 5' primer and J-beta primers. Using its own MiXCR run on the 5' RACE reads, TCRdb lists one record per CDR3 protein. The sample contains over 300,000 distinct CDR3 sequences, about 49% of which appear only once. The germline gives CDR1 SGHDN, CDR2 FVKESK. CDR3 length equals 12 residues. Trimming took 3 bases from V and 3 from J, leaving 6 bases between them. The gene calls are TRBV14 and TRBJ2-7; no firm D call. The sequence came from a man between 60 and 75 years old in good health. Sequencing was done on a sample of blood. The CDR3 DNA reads TGTGCCAGCAGCCAGGATTACTACGAGCAGTACTTC. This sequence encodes CASSQDYYEQYF. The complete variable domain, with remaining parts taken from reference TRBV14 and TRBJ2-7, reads EAGVTQFPSHSVIEKGQTVTLRCDPISGHDNLYWYRRVMGKEIKFLLHFVKESKQDESGMPNNRFLAERTGGTYSTLKVQPAELEDSGVYFCASSQDYYEQYFGPGTRLTVT.